Each of the 27 T cell receptor beta chains below was sequenced from the same sample in a study of T cells in Graves' hyperthyroidism and ophthalmopathy. Amplified TCR beta CDR3 regions derived from RNA transcripts. An initial round of RT-PCR targeting the TCR CDR3 relied on the HTBI primer set. TCRdb analysed the multiplex PCR reads with MiXCR anew, one entry per CDR3 protein. The sample contains 400,000 to 600,000 distinct CDR3 sequences, about 16% of which appear only once. Input material: blood. These receptors were taken from a woman aged 25 to 39 with Graves' ophthalmopathy.

Many counts were recorded for this clonotype. The gene calls are TRBV30 and TRBJ2-5; D uncertain. Trimming removed 1 base from V and 3 bases from J, with 6 bases in between. The CDR3 contains 12 residues. CDR1 and CDR2 (germline): GTSNPN, SVGIG (reference sequence). The CDR3 protein is CAWSGQKETQYF. The DNA for the CDR3 is TGTGCCTGGAGTGGGCAGAAAGAGACCCAGTACTTC.

The chain employs TRBV25-1 and TRBJ1-1; 10 bases map to TRBD1. Germline CDR1 and CDR2: MGHDK and SYGVNS. The CDR3 is made up of 16 amino acids. V was clipped by 2 bases and J by 5 bases; unmatched bases: 8. CDR3 sequence: CASSEGTGVSGTEAFF. DNA of the CDR3: TGTGCCAGCAGTGAAGGGACAGGGGTTTCGGGAACTGAAGCTTTCTTT.

CDR3 protein: CASSSSGTGDQETQYF. The CDR3 nucleotides are TGTGCCAGCAGCTCGTCCGGGACAGGGGACCAAGAGACCCAGTACTTC. The J gene is TRBJ2-5, the V gene TRBV5-4; 10 positions agree with TRBD1. The CDR3 is made up of 16 amino acids. Losses at the gene ends were 3 bases for V and 0 bases for J; bases not matched to a gene: 5. Germline loops: CDR1 SGHNT, CDR2 YYREEE (reference sequence).

This clonotype was counted only a few times. This may come from a read error, since a much larger clone is one base off. J is TRBJ2-5 and V is TRBV28; 9 bases are a match to TRBD1. CDR3 length equals 17 residues. V lost 6 bases, J lost 4 bases, and 15 bases stayed unmatched. CDR1 and CDR2 (germline): MDHEN, SYDVKM. Here the CDR3 reads CASSQLSGTGIRETQYF. In nucleotides, the CDR3 is TGTGCCAGCAGCCAGTTATCCGGGACAGGGATACGAGAGACCCAGTACTTC.

The chain recombines TRBV5-6 with TRBJ2-2; 9 bases line up with TRBD1. The CDR3 length is 16 residues. The trim removed 6 bases at V and 6 bases at J, leaving 12 bases unmatched. The V gene's germline CDR1 is SGHDT and CDR2 YYEEEE. CDR3 coding DNA: TGTGCCAGCACTCGGGGTGGGACAGGGTCCGCCGGGGAGCTGTTTTTT. Translating it yields CASTRGGTGSAGELFF.

The sample holds many counts of this clonotype. The J gene is TRBJ2-6, the V gene TRBV30, with D maybe TRBD2 (5 bases). The CDR3 sequence is 13 residues long. V was shortened by 2 bases and J by 4 bases, with 6 bases between the two germline ends. CDR1 is GTSNPN and CDR2 is SVGIG in the germline V gene (reference sequence). The CDR3 here is CAWSRGGANVLTF. CDR3 sequence (DNA): TGTGCCTGGAGTCGCGGGGGGGCCAACGTCCTGACTTTC.

This clonotype was recorded a few times. This chain uses TRBV10-3 with TRBJ1-2; D is ambiguous. V lost 6 bases, J lost 4 bases, and 12 bases lay in between. The CDR3 sequence is 13 residues long. The germline V gene encodes CDR1 ENHRY and CDR2 SYGVKD. CDR3 DNA: TGTGCCATCAGAGGGTCAGATCCCTATGGCTACACCTTC. It translates to CAIRGSDPYGYTF.

This clonotype was seen only a few times. This sequence joins TRBV14 and TRBJ1-2, with D tentatively TRBD1 (5 bases). There are 13 residues in the CDR3. Trimming removed 4 bases from V and 6 bases from J, with 12 bases in between. From germline, CDR1 is SGHDN and CDR2 FVKESK. In DNA form, the CDR3 reads TGTGCCAGCAGCCCGAAGAGGGGAAATGGCTACACCTTC. Its translation: CASSPKRGNGYTF.

Many counts were recorded for this clonotype. The chain employs TRBV12-5 and TRBJ2-3; no definite D call. The CDR3 totals 12 residues. CDR1 is LGHNT, CDR2 FRNRAP, per germline. The V end was cut by 1 base, the J end by 9 bases, with 8 bases between. DNA of the CDR3: TGTGCTAGTGGTTTGGAGTCGAACACGCAGTATTTT. Translated: CASGLESNTQYF.

This clonotype appeared many times. This rearrangement joins TRBV9 to TRBJ2-7; D ambiguous. The V gene's germline CDR1 is SGDLS and CDR2 YYNGEE. The V end was cut by 0 bases, the J end by 2 bases, with 12 bases between. CDR3 size: 15 residues. The CDR3 region is CASSVEGSQTYEQYF. The CDR3 nucleotides read TGTGCCAGCAGCGTAGAGGGATCTCAAACCTACGAGCAGTACTTC.

This clonotype showed up just a few times. This chain uses TRBV13 with TRBJ2-1; tentatively, D is TRBD1 (6 bases). With 3 bases removed from V and 8 bases from J, the gap between germline ends came to 11 bases. CDR1 PRHDT and CDR2 FYEKMQ come from the germline V gene (reference sequence). The CDR3 consists of 13 residues. The CDR3 loop is CASSFDRSHEQFF. For the CDR3, the DNA is TGTGCCAGCAGCTTCGACAGGTCCCATGAGCAGTTCTTC.

Notes on this clonotype: A much larger clone differs by one base, so this may be a read error. CDR3 loop: CSAEDSPSYEQYF. CDR3 bases: TGCAGTGCAGAGGACAGCCCGTCCTACGAGCAGTACTTC. This chain links TRBV20-1 with TRBJ2-7, with TRBD1 as a possible D gene (6 bases). The V and J ends lost 6 bases and 1 base respectively, with 13 bases between them. Germline lookup yields CDR1 DFQATT and CDR2 SNEGSKA (reference sequence). The length of the CDR3 is 13 residues.

In its sample, this clonotype was seen a few times. This sequence joins TRBV12-3 or TRBV12-4 and TRBJ1-4, with 8 nucleotides matching TRBD1. This CDR3 has 14 residues. V shed 5 bases, J shed 8 bases, and the junction held 7 bases outside the gene matches. The CDR3 loop is CASSTTGVEEKLFF. The DNA of the CDR3 is TGTGCCAGCAGTACGACAGGGGTGGAGGAAAAACTGTTTTTT.

V and J are TRBV6-2 or TRBV6-3 and TRBJ2-1, with D possibly matching TRBD2 (5 bases). CDR1 is MNHEY and CDR2 is SVGEGT in the germline V gene. Trimming left V 2 bases short and J 5 bases short, with 13 bases between. The CDR3 length is 15 residues. The CDR3 here is CASSYDLSSDNEQFF. CDR3 sequence (DNA): TGTGCCAGCAGTTACGACCTGAGTAGCGACAATGAGCAGTTCTTC.

The sample holds many counts of this clonotype. The V gene is TRBV28, the J gene TRBJ2-1, with D possibly being TRBD2 (7 bases). Between the trimmed V and J ends, which lost 6 bases and 5 bases, there was a span of 8 bases. The germline V gene has CDR1 MDHEN and CDR2 SYDVKM. This CDR3 has 12 amino acids. The CDR3 spells CASRGGDNEQFF. CDR3 DNA sequence: TGTGCCAGCAGAGGGGGGGACAATGAGCAGTTCTTC.

A word on this clonotype: A read error may be the cause here, since a much bigger clone is one base away. The chain recombines TRBV5-6 with TRBJ2-1; 8 bases fit TRBD1. Per the germline V gene, CDR1 is SGHDT and CDR2 is YYEEEE. With V trimmed by 7 bases and J by 9 bases, 6 bases remained unmatched. The CDR3 spans 12 residues. This CDR3 reads CASGAQGAEQFF. CDR3 nucleotide sequence: TGTGCCAGCGGCGCCCAGGGGGCTGAGCAGTTCTTC. The whole variable domain, filled in from reference TRBV5-6 and TRBJ2-1, reads DAGVTQSPTHLIKTRGQQVTLRCSPKSGHDTVSWYQQALGQGPQFIFQYYEEEERQRGNFPDRFSGHQFPNYSSELNVNALLLGDSALYLCASGAQGAEQFFGPGTRLTVL.

This clonotype was observed a handful of times. This chain connects TRBV5-1 to TRBJ2-3; 9 bases map to TRBD1. CDR3 size: 14 residues. Looked up from germline, CDR1 is SGHRS and CDR2 is YFSETQ. J gave up 1 base and V 5 bases, and 2 bases lay outside the gene matches. In DNA form, the CDR3 reads TGCGCCAGCAGACAGGGGGCTCGCACAGATACGCAGTATTTT. Translating gives CASRQGARTDTQYF. Full variable domain (outside the CDR3, taken from reference TRBV5-1 and TRBJ2-3): KAGVTQTPRYLIKTRGQQVTLSCSPISGHRSVSWYQQTPGQGLQFLFEYFSETQRNKGNFPGRFSGRQFSNSRSEMNVSTLELGDSALYLCASRQGARTDTQYFGPGTRLTVL.

This clonotype was counted at least ten times. V is TRBV28 and J is TRBJ2-2; 15 bases are a match to TRBD2. The CDR3 runs 18 residues. Trimming at V came to 5 bases and at J to 5 bases, leaving 9 bases not matched to a gene. Germline V lookup: CDR1 MDHEN, CDR2 SYDVKM. DNA of the CDR3: TGTGCCAGCAGTCCCCGGACTAGCGGGAGGGCTCTGACCGGGGAGCTGTTTTTT. Translating gives CASSPRTSGRALTGELFF.

The chain employs TRBV20-1 and TRBJ1-4; 7 bases are a match to TRBD1. Germline-derived CDR1 and CDR2 are DFQATT and SNEGSKA (reference sequence). V was clipped by 0 bases and J by 5 bases; unmatched bases: 9. There are 16 residues in the CDR3. The CDR3 sequence: CSARDAGGGGNEKLFF. CDR3 nucleotides: TGCAGTGCTAGAGATGCGGGGGGAGGGGGCAATGAAAAACTGTTTTTT.

This chain uses TRBV6-1 with TRBJ2-7, with D tentatively TRBD1 (6 bases). Trimming took 2 bases from V and 6 from J, leaving 17 bases between them. Germline V gene sequence: CDR1 MNHNS, CDR2 SASEGT. CDR3 size: 15 residues. The CDR3 DNA follows: TGTGCCAGCAGTGAAATGGGCAGGGCAGGGGTCGAGCAGTACTTC. Amino acids: CASSEMGRAGVEQYF.

This rearrangement joins TRBV3-1 to TRBJ2-3; no clear D. The CDR3 is 15 amino acids. Trimming cost V 1 base and J 3 bases, with 11 bases left between them. Germline CDR1 is LGHDT and CDR2 is YNNKEL (reference sequence). CDR3 sequence reads: CASSQGTYSTDTQYF. The CDR3 DNA sequence: TGTGCCAGCAGCCAAGGGACCTACTCTACAGATACGCAGTATTTT.

This clonotype was seen only a few times. V and J are TRBV19 and TRBJ1-5; D is undetermined. V was cut by 5 bases and J by 7 bases, with 9 bases left in between. The germline V gene encodes CDR1 LNHDA and CDR2 SQIVND (reference sequence). This CDR3 is built from 12 residues. CDR3 loop: CASSPVEQPQHF. Here the CDR3 DNA reads TGTGCCAGTAGTCCGGTTGAGCAGCCCCAGCATTTT.

This clonotype was counted many times. The chain carries TRBV20-1 and TRBJ2-1, with D possibly being TRBD2 (6 bases). V was cut by 3 bases and J by 9 bases, with 15 bases left in between. The CDR3 consists of 13 residues. From germline, CDR1 is DFQATT and CDR2 SNEGSKA (reference sequence). The CDR3 region is CSASMDYFSEQFF. As DNA, the CDR3 is TGCAGTGCTAGCATGGACTATTTCAGTGAGCAGTTCTTC.

The CDR3 DNA reads TGCGCCAGCAGTCGGGCGGACGGGGATGGGACCCAGTACTTC. Amino acids: CASSRADGDGTQYF. This chain links TRBV4-3 with TRBJ2-5; the D gene is possibly TRBD2 (5 bases). V was shortened by 6 bases and J by 7 bases, with 18 bases between the two germline ends. This CDR3 has 14 residues. The V gene's germline CDR1 is LGHNA and CDR2 YSLEER.

This clonotype was seen ten or more times. The rearrangement links TRBV20-1 to TRBJ2-1; the D gene could be TRBD1 or TRBD2 (6 bases each). From germline, CDR1 is DFQATT and CDR2 SNEGSKA (reference sequence). This CDR3 is built from 16 residues. The V end was cut by 6 bases, the J end by 0 bases, with 18 bases between. CDR3 amino acids: CSADGGRDPSYNEQFF. The CDR3 region has the DNA TGCAGTGCGGATGGGGGGCGGGACCCCTCCTACAATGAGCAGTTCTTC.

In DNA, the CDR3 is TGCAGCGTCCCCCTTATGGACGGGGGGGGTCGGGAAAAACTGTTTTTT. Translation: CSVPLMDGGGREKLFF. The rearrangement links TRBV29-1 to TRBJ1-4, with D perhaps TRBD1 (5 bases). CDR1 and CDR2 from the germline V gene are SQVTM and ANQGSEA. There are 16 residues in the CDR3. Trimming pared 6 bases from V and 8 bases from J, leaving 25 bases between.

This clonotype was observed a single time. This may stem from a read error, because a much larger clone lies one nucleotide away. The chain links TRBV7-2 to TRBJ2-3; no firm D call. The V and J ends lost 5 bases and 4 bases respectively, with 16 bases between them. The CDR3 sequence is 15 residues long. Germline assignment: CDR1 SGHTA and CDR2 FQGNSA. The CDR3 sequence: CASSKTRGDADTQYF. The CDR3 DNA follows: TGTGCCAGCAGCAAGACGAGAGGAGACGCAGATACGCAGTATTTT.